This T cell receptor beta chain is drawn from a study of T-cell memory formation after mild COVID-19. Study-level results: Balance between CD4 and CD8 was seen in clones contracting day 15 to 85, and a CD4+ lean was seen in later expanders.

The length of the CDR3 is 15 residues. Deletions cut 2 bases from V and 1 base from J, with 10 bases between. Germline V gene sequence: CDR1 SEHNR, CDR2 FQNEAQ (reference sequence). Each CDR3 protein is one row after TCRdb ran MiXCR on the 5' RACE reads. The repertoire holds around 450,000 distinct CDR3 sequences, approximately 25% seen once, with 8.5% to 9% in the top ten. Notes on this clonotype: Its antigen remains unknown.

The J gene is TRBJ2-3, the V gene TRBV7-9; the D is unclear. The TCR sequence derives from an adult woman who had mild COVID-19 (a few samples of this study predate the infection). Cell type and time point are not known. Sequencing used PBMCs or a T cell subset sorted from them (not recorded which). CDR3 loop: CASSLSRSGTDTQYF. Written as DNA, the CDR3 is TGTGCCAGCAGCTTAAGCAGGAGTGGCACAGATACGCAGTATTTT.